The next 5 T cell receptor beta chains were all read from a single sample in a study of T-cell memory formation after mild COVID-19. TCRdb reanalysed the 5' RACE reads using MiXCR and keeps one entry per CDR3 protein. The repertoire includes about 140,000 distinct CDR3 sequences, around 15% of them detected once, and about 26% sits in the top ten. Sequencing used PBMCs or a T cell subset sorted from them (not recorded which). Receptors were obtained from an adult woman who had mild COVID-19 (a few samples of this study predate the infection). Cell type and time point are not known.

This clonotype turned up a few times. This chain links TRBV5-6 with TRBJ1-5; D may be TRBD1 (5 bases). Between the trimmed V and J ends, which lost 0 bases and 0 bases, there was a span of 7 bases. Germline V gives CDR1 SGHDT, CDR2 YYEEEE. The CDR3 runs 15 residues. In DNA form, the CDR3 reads TGTGCCAGCAGCTTGGGGGGGGATAGCAATCAGCCCCAGCATTTT. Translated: CASSLGGDSNQPQHF.

The CDR3 DNA follows: TGTGCCAGCAGTTCCCCTGCCCTGAACACTGAAGCTTTCTTT. This codes for CASSSPALNTEAFF. The rearrangement joins TRBV6-1 to TRBJ1-1; D not resolved. The CDR3 runs to 14 residues. Looked up from germline, CDR1 is MNHNS and CDR2 is SASEGT. V was pared by 5 bases and J by 0 bases, with 10 bases between.

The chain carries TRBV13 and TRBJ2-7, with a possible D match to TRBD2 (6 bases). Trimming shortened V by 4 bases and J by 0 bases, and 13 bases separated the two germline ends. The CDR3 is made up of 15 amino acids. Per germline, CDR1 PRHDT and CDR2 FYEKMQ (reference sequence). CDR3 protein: CASSSAGTYSYEQYF. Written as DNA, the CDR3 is TGTGCCAGCAGCTCGGCCGGGACTTACTCCTACGAGCAGTACTTC.

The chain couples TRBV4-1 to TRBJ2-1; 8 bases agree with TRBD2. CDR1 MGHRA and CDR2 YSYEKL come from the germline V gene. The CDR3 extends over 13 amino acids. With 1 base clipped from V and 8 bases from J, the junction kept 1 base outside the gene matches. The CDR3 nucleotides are TGCGCCAGCAGCCAAGCAGCGGGGGATGAGCAGTTCTTC. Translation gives CASSQAAGDEQFF.

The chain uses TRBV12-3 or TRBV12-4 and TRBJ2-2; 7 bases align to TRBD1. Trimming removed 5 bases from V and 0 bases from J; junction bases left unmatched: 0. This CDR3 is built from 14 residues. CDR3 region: CASSDRANTGELFF. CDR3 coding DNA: TGTGCCAGCAGTGACAGGGCGAACACCGGGGAGCTGTTTTTT.